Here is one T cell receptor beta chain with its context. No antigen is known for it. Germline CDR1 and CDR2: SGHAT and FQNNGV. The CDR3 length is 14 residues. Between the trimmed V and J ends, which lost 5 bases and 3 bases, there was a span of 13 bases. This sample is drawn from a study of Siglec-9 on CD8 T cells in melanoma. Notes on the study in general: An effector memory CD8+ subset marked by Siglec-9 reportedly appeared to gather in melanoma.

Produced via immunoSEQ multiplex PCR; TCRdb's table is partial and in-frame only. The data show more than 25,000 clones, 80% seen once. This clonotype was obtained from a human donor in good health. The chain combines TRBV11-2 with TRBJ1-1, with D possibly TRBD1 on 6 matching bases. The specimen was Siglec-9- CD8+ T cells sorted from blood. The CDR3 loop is CASSHQDSDTEAFF. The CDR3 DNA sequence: TGTGCCAGCAGCCACCAGGACAGCGACACTGAAGCTTTCTTT.